The entry that follows covers one TCR beta chain sequence. The germline gives CDR1 LNHDA, CDR2 SQIVND (reference sequence). J gave up 2 bases and V 3 bases, and 6 bases lay outside the gene matches. The CDR3 is 16 residues long. In the authors' workflow: From reference gene primer amplification, estimates of nucleated cell counts were derived. This table comes from immunoSEQ multiplex PCR, and its TCRdb copy is limited to in-frame clones, with some not included. V, J and clone size are taken as reported in that table, and D and trimming were inferred from the DNA itself. The table records roughly 92,000 clones, 75% to 90% of them present only once. This sample stems from a study of blood T cell repertoires in COVID-19. Overall study context: The analysed material was cDNA or gDNA that came from T cells, B-cell-depleted T cells, or PBMCs.

This receptor was taken from a woman of 80 years or more with active or convalescent COVID-19. Material: peripheral blood. The chain employs TRBV19 and TRBJ2-5; TRBD2 aligns across 10 bases. The CDR3 DNA reads as TGTGCCAGTAGTATGGGGGTAGCGGGGGGTCAAGAGACCCAGTACTTC. Translating gives CASSMGVAGGQETQYF.